This T cell receptor beta chain came from a study of cytomegalovirus exposure and HLA in healthy donors. Study in general: An early release of data contained about 85 million unique TCRs, which came from HLA-typed donors.

CDR1 MGHDK and CDR2 SYGVNS come from the germline V gene. This CDR3 contains 14 residues. V lost 5 bases to trimming and J lost 5 bases; unmatched junction nucleotides: 7. PCR primers comprised 60 Vbeta and 13 Jbeta primers. Profiled with immunoSEQ multiplex PCR; TCRdb holds only in-frame clones, not every one. The table includes 150,000 to 200,000 clones, approximately 79% detected once. Whole-study findings and limits: A prior analysis recorded that most TCR beta V segments were productive about 87% or about 30% of the time.

Regarding this clone: What it recognizes is unknown.

This TCR was recovered from a middle-aged man in good health and CMV-seropositive. Sequencing was performed on PBMCs. The chain uses TRBV25-1 and TRBJ2-7; 9 bases are shared with TRBD1. CDR3 sequence (DNA): TGTGCCAGCAGTAAAGGACAGGGGTCCCACGAGCAGTACTTC. Translated: CASSKGQGSHEQYF.